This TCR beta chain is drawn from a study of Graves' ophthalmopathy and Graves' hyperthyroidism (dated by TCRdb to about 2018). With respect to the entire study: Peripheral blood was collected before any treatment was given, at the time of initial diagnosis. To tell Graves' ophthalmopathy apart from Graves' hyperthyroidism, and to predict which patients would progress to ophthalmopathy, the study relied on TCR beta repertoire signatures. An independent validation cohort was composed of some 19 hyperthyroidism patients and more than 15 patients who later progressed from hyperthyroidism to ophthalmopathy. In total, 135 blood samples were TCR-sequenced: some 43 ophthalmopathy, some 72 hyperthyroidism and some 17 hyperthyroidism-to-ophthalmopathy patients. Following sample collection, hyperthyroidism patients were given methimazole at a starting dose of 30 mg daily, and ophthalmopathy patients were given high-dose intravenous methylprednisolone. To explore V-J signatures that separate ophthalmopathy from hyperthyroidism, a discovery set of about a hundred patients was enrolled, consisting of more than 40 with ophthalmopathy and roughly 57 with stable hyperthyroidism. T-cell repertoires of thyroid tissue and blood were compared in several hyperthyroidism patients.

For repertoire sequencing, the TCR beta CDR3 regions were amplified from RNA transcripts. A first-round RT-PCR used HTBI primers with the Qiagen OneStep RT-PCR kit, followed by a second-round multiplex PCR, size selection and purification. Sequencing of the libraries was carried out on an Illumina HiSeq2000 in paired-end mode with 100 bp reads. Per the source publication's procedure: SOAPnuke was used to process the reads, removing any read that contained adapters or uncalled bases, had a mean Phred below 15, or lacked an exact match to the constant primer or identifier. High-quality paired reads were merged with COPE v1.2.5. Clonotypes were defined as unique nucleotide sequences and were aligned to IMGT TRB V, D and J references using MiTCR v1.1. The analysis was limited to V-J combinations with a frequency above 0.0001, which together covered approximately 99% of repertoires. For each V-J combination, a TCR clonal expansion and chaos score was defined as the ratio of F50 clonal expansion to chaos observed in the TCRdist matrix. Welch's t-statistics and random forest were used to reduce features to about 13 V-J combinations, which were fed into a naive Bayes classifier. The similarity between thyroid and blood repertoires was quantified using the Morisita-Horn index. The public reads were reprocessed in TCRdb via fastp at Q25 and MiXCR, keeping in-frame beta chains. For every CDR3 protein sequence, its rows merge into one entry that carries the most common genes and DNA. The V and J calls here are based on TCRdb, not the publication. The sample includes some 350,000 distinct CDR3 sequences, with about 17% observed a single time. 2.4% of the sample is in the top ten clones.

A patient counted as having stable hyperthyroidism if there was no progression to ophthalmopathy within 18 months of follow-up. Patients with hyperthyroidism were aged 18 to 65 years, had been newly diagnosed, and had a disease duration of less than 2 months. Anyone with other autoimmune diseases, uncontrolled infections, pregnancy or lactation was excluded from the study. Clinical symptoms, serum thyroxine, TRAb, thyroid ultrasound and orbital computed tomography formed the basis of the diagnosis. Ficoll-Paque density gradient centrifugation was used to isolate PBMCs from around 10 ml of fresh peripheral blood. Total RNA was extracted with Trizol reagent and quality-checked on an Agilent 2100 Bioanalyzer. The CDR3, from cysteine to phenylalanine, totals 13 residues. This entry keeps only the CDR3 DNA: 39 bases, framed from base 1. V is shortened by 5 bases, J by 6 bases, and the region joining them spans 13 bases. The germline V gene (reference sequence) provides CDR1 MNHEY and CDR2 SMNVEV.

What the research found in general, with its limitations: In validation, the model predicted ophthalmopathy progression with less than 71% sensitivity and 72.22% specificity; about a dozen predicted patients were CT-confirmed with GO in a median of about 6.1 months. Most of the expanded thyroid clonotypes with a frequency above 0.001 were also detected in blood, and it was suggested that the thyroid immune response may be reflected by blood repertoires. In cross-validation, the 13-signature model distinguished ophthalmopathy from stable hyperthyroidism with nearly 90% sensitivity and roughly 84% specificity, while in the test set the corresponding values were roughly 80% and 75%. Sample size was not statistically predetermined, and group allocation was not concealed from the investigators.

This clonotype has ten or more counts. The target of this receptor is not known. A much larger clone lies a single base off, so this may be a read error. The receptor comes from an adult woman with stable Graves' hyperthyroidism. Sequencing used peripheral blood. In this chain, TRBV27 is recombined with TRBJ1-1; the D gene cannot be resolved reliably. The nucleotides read TGTGCCAGCAGTCTCAGGAGTGTCGCTGAAGCTTTCTTT. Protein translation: CASSLRSVAEAFF.